The entry below gives a single TCR beta chain sequence along with its context. Its antigen is undetermined. The data stem from a study of T cells in narcolepsy. Study details: Healthy controls were enrolled alongside patients with narcolepsy type 1 or type 2.

Germline V gives CDR1 MNHEY, CDR2 SVGAGI. V was trimmed by 5 bases and J by 5 bases, leaving 16 bases between them. The CDR3 has 14 amino acids. Sequencing used immunoSEQ multiplex PCR; TCRdb keeps in-frame clones, though not all of them. Of roughly 30,000 clones listed, 79% were seen once; the top ten hold 5% to 8.5%. Notes on the study in general: Same-patient CSF and blood CD4+ T cell clonotypes included HCRT-specific and TRIB2-specific autoreactive ones. Autoreactive clonotypes reportedly recurred in blood of same and different patients, not controls.

The clonotype was recovered from a human donor in good health. The sequencing sample was made of memory (CD45RA-) CD4+ T cells from blood. The V call is TRBV6-5, the J call TRBJ2-7, with D possibly TRBD2 on 7 matching bases. CDR3 nucleotides: TGTGCCAGCAGTACCCTGGGGGGGCGGCACGAGCAGTACTTC. This translates into CASSTLGGRHEQYF.